The T cell receptor beta chain described here comes from a study of blood T cell repertoires in COVID-19. Turning to the study itself: Acute and convalescent COVID-19 specimens originated in the United States, Italy and Spain.

Cohort allocation depended upon clinical history that participants reported. Among Cohort 3 donors, those recovered had two negative PCRs, clearance, or symptom resolution. In the original workflow: Reference gene primers were amplified, and this amplification served to estimate nucleated cell counts. Clones were sequenced by immunoSEQ multiplex PCR, and TCRdb holds only the in-frame ones, with some missing. Clone size and the V and J calls come from that table; the DNA yielded D and trimming. The data show 380,000 or so clones, approximately 89% seen once. The germline gives CDR1 WSHSY, CDR2 SAAADI. The CDR3 covers 11 residues. Trimming left V 11 bases short and J 6 bases short, with 14 bases between.

The TCR was taken from a man aged 30 to 39 who had recovered from COVID-19. The sequenced sample consisted of PBMCs or T cells enriched from blood (not recorded which). The chain links TRBV10-2 to TRBJ2-7; maybe TRBD1 (5 bases). Written as DNA, the CDR3 is TGCGCCGTCCAAAGGGGTGGCGAGCAGTACTTC. Protein sequence: CAVQRGGEQYF.